This is a list of T cell receptor beta chains from one sample in a study of regulatory T cells in long-lasting Graves disease. MiXCR, applied by TCRdb to the multiplex PCR reads, yields one record per CDR3 protein. The profile shows some 560,000 distinct CDR3 sequences, around 16% of them singletons. The data also belong to a second study, concerning T cells in Graves' hyperthyroidism and ophthalmopathy.

The sample consisted of peripheral blood mononuclear cells (PBMCs), taken at new diagnosis, from a patient treated with antithyroid drugs. These receptors originate from a woman in her forties or fifties with Graves disease. CDR3s include the opening cysteine and the closing phenylalanine or tryptophan. Fields, in order: CDR3 protein, D gene, J gene, clone size, V gene. D genes are given only for firm matches. Where a row states a size, it is once, few, many or the class of an expanded clone; other rows omit it.

CASGGRDYGYTF,-,TRBJ1-2,many,TRBV2
CAWSVWPRYGYTF,-,TRBJ1-2,few,TRBV30
CASSGQGVQETQYF,TRBD1,TRBJ2-5,many,TRBV2
CASSSGTGNSYEQYF,TRBD1,TRBJ2-7,-,TRBV9
CASSRDEGREQYF,-,TRBJ2-7,many,TRBV18
CASSQGGREAFF,-,TRBJ1-1,many,TRBV3-1
CASRGQGLPQYF,TRBD1,TRBJ2-7,many,TRBV2
CSSTGGRRIKPQHF,TRBD1,TRBJ1-5,-,TRBV5-6
CASRRKGTGPSYPQETQYF,TRBD1,TRBJ2-5,many,TRBV12-3/TRBV12-4
CASSAAGGSSYEQYF,-,TRBJ2-7,-,TRBV11-2
CASSLIGNEKLFF,-,TRBJ1-4,few,TRBV28
CATGTPGQETQYF,-,TRBJ2-5,many,TRBV10-3
CASSMGLARPNEQFF,TRBD2,TRBJ2-1,many,TRBV12-3/TRBV12-4
CASSLQEQYF,-,TRBJ2-7,many,TRBV28
CASSPEARGRNTEAFF,-,TRBJ1-1,many,TRBV3-1
CASRPDSGGPQETQYF,TRBD2,TRBJ2-5,few,TRBV4-1
CASSPRRVPETQYF,-,TRBJ2-5,many,TRBV7-8
CASSEAARTDTQYF,-,TRBJ2-3,-,TRBV19
CASSAGTGRGGYTF,TRBD1,TRBJ1-2,many,TRBV12-3/TRBV12-4
CASSLDTGQETQYF,-,TRBJ2-5,many,TRBV11-2
CASSGTGMIGELFF,TRBD1,TRBJ2-2,-,TRBV7-8
CASLGPTSNQPQHF,-,TRBJ1-5,-,TRBV19
CSANGQGDSYTEAFF,TRBD1,TRBJ1-1,many,TRBV20-1
CASWSGGTEKLFF,-,TRBJ1-4,-,TRBV12-3/TRBV12-4
CASSEAGKDNEQFF,-,TRBJ2-1,-,TRBV2
CASSLSRGVETQYF,TRBD2,-,-,TRBV12-3/TRBV12-4
CASSDRTSGDYEQYF,TRBD2,TRBJ2-7,many,TRBV6-1
CASSKLAGGGEQYF,TRBD2,TRBJ2-7,-,TRBV19
CASSHPGQGIGDEQFF,TRBD1,TRBJ2-1,few,TRBV11-1
CASSSGWGTGNTIYF,-,TRBJ1-3,-,TRBV5-6
CASRRDTSSLSGNTIYF,-,TRBJ1-3,few,TRBV6-2/TRBV6-3
CASSLLTDTEAFF,-,TRBJ1-1,-,TRBV5-6
CASTLQGTGELFF,-,TRBJ2-2,-,TRBV12-3/TRBV12-4
CASSPGDAYNEQFF,-,TRBJ2-1,-,TRBV9
CASGQLAGGKYEQYF,TRBD2,TRBJ2-7,-,TRBV4-2
CASSFAGASYNEQFF,-,TRBJ2-1,many,TRBV12-3/TRBV12-4
CASSLEIRGLDTEAFF,-,TRBJ1-1,many,TRBV5-6
CASSYGGGDYEQYF,-,TRBJ2-7,many,TRBV6-5
CASSPAPLAGGPGEQFF,TRBD2,TRBJ2-1,-,TRBV7-2
CASQKSPRRLAGTDTQYF,TRBD2,TRBJ2-3,many,TRBV7-2